This TCR beta chain was identified in a study of PD-1 blockade in classical Hodgkin lymphoma. Germline CDR1 reads SGHRS; CDR2 reads YFSETQ. V was shortened by 1 base and J by 1 base, with 3 bases between the two germline ends. The CDR3 has 14 residues. Each of the patients experienced relapse following autologous stem cell transplantation, and their brentuximab vedotin exposure differed. Whole-study results and caveats: CD4+ TCR diversity rose significantly by C4D1, and CD8+ TCR diversity did not. Reports indicated that newly diagnosed patients had lower baseline TCR diversity than healthy donors did.

The assay was immunoSEQ multiplex PCR, and TCRdb's table has in-frame clones only and misses some. The sample gives about 21,000 clones, around 65% of which show up once; nearly 6% is in the top ten. There are a few counts of this clone. What it recognizes is unknown. Specimen: peripheral blood mononuclear cells (PBMCs), collected at baseline. The receptor comes from a human donor with classical Hodgkin lymphoma. This chain uses TRBV5-1 with TRBJ2-6; D unresolved. CDR3 coding DNA: TGCGCCAGCAGCTTGCTTTCTGGGGCCAACGTCCTGACTTTC. It encodes CASSLLSGANVLTF.